This T cell receptor beta chain derives from a study of control samples from healthy donors and cancer patients. This clone was seen once. Germline V gene sequence: CDR1 SGHTA, CDR2 FQGNSA. V dropped 0 bases and J dropped 3 bases, with 3 bases sitting between them. The CDR3 runs to 13 residues. Sequencing was performed with immunoSEQ multiplex PCR; in TCRdb, only in-frame clones are kept and a portion is missing. The sample has almost 90,000 clones, around 85% seen once. The sequence was obtained from a woman aged 40 to 50 in good health. The chain carries TRBV7-2 and TRBJ1-5; D is unresolved. Specimen: blood. The CDR3 here is CASSLATNQPQHF. The CDR3 nucleotides are TGTGCCAGCAGCTTAGCCACCAATCAGCCCCAGCATTTT. Together with reference TRBV7-2 and TRBJ1-5, the CDR3 gives the full variable domain: GAGVSQSPSNKVTEKGKDVELRCDPISGHTALYWYRQSLGQGLEFLIYFQGNSAPDKSGLPSDRFSAERTGGSVSTLTIQRTQQEDSAVYLCASSLATNQPQHFGDGTRLSIL.